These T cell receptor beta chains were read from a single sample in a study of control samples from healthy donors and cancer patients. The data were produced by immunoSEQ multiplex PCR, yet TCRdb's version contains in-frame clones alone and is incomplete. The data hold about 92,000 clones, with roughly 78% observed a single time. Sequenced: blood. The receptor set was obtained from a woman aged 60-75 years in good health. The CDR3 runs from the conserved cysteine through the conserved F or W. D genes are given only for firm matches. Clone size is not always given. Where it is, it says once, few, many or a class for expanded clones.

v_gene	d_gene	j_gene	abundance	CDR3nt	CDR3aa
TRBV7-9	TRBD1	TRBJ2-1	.	TGTGCCAGCAGCGGTCGGACAGGGTTTGCAAATGAGCAGTTCTTC	CASSGRTGFANEQFF
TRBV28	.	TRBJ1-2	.	TGTGCCAGCAGCCAACCTGGACAGGGCTACACCTTC	CASSQPGQGYTF
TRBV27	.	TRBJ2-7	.	TGTGCCAGCAGTCTACTCACCGGGTCTTCCTACGAGCAGTACTTC	CASSLLTGSSYEQYF
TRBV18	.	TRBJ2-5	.	TGTGCCAGCTCACCATTACCGCACCAAGAGACCCAGTACTTC	CASSPLPHQETQYF
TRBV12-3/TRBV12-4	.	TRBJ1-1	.	TGTGCCAGCAGTTTTGATGGGAGCACTGAAGCTTTCTTT	CASSFDGSTEAFF
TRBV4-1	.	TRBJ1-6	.	TGCGCCAGCAGCCAAGACGAGGGGGGAAGTAATTCACCCCTCCACTTT	CASSQDEGGSNSPLHF
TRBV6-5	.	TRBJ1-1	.	TGTGCCAGCAGTTACGGGGTTATGAACACTGAAGCTTTCTTT	CASSYGVMNTEAFF
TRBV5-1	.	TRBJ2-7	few	TGCGCCAGCAGCTCCACAGGAACTCCCTACGAGCAGTACTTC	CASSSTGTPYEQYF
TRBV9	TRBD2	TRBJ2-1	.	TGTGCCAGCAGCGTAAATGAGAGACTAGCGCTTGGGACGACCTACAATGAGCAGTTCTTC	CASSVNERLALGTTYNEQFF
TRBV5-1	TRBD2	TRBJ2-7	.	TGCGCCAGCAGCCCTACCTCTGGACTAGGTAAAGACGAGCAGTACTTC	CASSPTSGLGKDEQYF
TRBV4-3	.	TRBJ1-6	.	TGCGCCAGCAGCCAAGTTAGGCAGGGATGGTCACCCCTCCACTTT	CASSQVRQGWSPLHF
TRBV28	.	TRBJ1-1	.	TGTGCCAGCCCAAAGGGGAGAGGGGTAGACACTGAAGCTTTCTTT	CASPKGRGVDTEAFF
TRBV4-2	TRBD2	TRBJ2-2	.	TGTGCCAGCAGCCAAGGTGTTCAGAGACTAGCGGCTACCGGGGAGCTGTTTTTT	CASSQGVQRLAATGELFF
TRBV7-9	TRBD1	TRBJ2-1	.	TGTGCCAGCAGCTTTTTTAGGGGACAGCGCAACAATGAGCAGTTCTTC	CASSFFRGQRNNEQFF
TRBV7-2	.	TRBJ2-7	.	TGTGCCAGCAGCTTACAGCGCAGCTCCTACGAGCAGTACTTC	CASSLQRSSYEQYF
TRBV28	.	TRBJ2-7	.	TGTGCCAGCCGCTATGGCTACGAGCAGTACTTC	CASRYGYEQYF
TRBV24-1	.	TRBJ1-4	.	TGTGCCACCAGTGGATCAGGGTATAATGAAAAACTGTTTTTT	CATSGSGYNEKLFF
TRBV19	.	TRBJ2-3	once	TGTGCCAGTAGTATGGGGGGAGTGTACACAGATACGCAGTATTTT	CASSMGGVYTDTQYF
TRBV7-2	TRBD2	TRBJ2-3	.	TGTGCCAGCAGCTTAAGAGAGCGGGGGACTACCCTAGATACGCAGTATTTT	CASSLRERGTTLDTQYF
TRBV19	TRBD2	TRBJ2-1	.	TGTGCCAGTAGTATTCCCCAGCGGGGCAATGAGCAGTTCTTC	CASSIPQRGNEQFF